This TCR beta chain was documented in a study of STAT3 mutations in large granular lymphocyte leukemia. General study points: In T-cell large granular lymphocyte leukemia, about half of patients showed multiple immunodominant subclonotypes.

Generated by immunoSEQ multiplex PCR, the TCRdb table keeps only in-frame clones and is missing some. This sample has 15,000 to 20,000 clones, with 84% found just once. A word on this clone: Its antigen is undetermined.

The sequence came from a man aged 45-60 years with T-cell large granular lymphocyte leukemia. Some clones in this sample may be carry-over from other donors' samples. The sample taken for sequencing was peripheral blood mononuclear cells.

CDR3 protein: CASSRVGSTGETQYF. The CDR3 DNA reads as TGCGCCAGCAGCCGGGTTGGTTCGACGGGGGAGACCCAGTACTTC. This sequence joins TRBV5-1 and TRBJ2-5; D might be TRBD2 (5 bases). This CDR3 is 15 amino acids long. Germline-derived CDR1 and CDR2 are SGHRS and YFSETQ. V was cut by 4 bases and J by 5 bases, with 18 bases left in between.